Each of the 18 T cell receptor beta chains below was sequenced from the same sample in a study of OX40 agonist ivuxolimab in advanced cancers. Only in-frame clones appear in the TCRdb table, and some are missing; sequencing was by immunoSEQ multiplex PCR. The sample lists approximately 65,000 clones; 87% were seen once. Sequenced here: CD4+ or CD8+ T cells sorted from blood, sampled in a trial of the OX40 agonist ivuxolimab. The receptors here all came from an adult with an advanced solid tumor such as melanoma, head and neck, liver or kidney cancer.

This chain uses TRBV10-2 with TRBJ2-1; possibly TRBD2 for D (5 bases). This CDR3 comprises 15 residues. The V end was cut by 5 bases, the J end by 0 bases, with 11 bases between. From germline, CDR1 is WSHSY and CDR2 SAAADI. The CDR3 region is CASSQAVSSYNEQFF. CDR3 nucleotides: TGCGCCAGCAGTCAAGCGGTTAGCTCCTACAATGAGCAGTTCTTC.

This chain links TRBV10-3 with TRBJ1-1, with D tentatively TRBD1 (6 bases). From germline, CDR1 is ENHRY and CDR2 SYGVKD. The germline V and J ends were trimmed by 10 bases and 0 bases, with 12 bases remaining between them. This CDR3 comprises 13 residues. CDR3 sequence: CATGTLMNTEAFF. Written as DNA, the CDR3 is TGTGCCACCGGGACACTTATGAACACTGAAGCTTTCTTT.

The chain joins TRBV28 to TRBJ2-2; D not certain. This CDR3 is built from 16 residues. V was trimmed by 1 base and J by 4 bases, leaving 13 bases between them. From germline, CDR1 is MDHEN and CDR2 SYDVKM. CDR3 sequence: CASSLFGRGVTGELFF. In nucleotides, the CDR3 is TGTGCCAGCAGTTTATTCGGGCGTGGGGTCACCGGGGAGCTGTTTTTT.

The chain is built from TRBV28 and TRBJ1-1; D gene unclear. CDR1 is MDHEN and CDR2 is SYDVKM in the germline V gene. CDR3 size: 15 residues. V was cut by 6 bases and J by 2 bases, with 16 bases left in between. The CDR3 DNA reads as TGTGCCAGCAGCTACTATACGCATGGTAACACTGAAGCTTTCTTT. It yields the protein CASSYYTHGNTEAFF. Full variable domain (outside the CDR3, taken from reference TRBV28 and TRBJ1-1): DVKVTQSSRYLVKRTGEKVFLECVQDMDHENMFWYRQDPGLGLRLIYFSYDVKMKEKGDIPEGYSVSREKKERFSLILESASTNQTSMYLCASSYYTHGNTEAFFGQGTRLTVV.

This chain uses TRBV6-1 with TRBJ2-7; the D gene is possibly TRBD1 (6 bases). The CDR3 extends over 13 amino acids. Germline lookup yields CDR1 MNHNS and CDR2 SASEGT. V lost 8 bases to trimming and J lost 0 bases, with 11 bases between them. In nucleotides, the CDR3 is TGTGCCAGCGCCGGACAGCACTCCTACGAGCAGTACTTC. Its translation: CASAGQHSYEQYF.

A word on this clone: Its ends do not fully match the called genes, so a read error is possible. At the DNA level, this CDR3 is encoded by other sequences in the same sample as well. V gene TRBV28 combines with J gene TRBJ2-2, with D tentatively TRBD1 (6 bases). This CDR3 is 14 amino acids long. Germline V CDR1 and CDR2: MDHEN, SYDVKM. The CDR3 loop is CASSWTVNTGELFF. CDR3 bases: TGTGCCAGCAGTTGGACAGTGAACACCGGGGAGCTATTTTTT.

The V gene is TRBV6-5, the J gene TRBJ1-2, with D hard to call. Germline V gene data show CDR1 as MNHEY and CDR2 as SVGAGI. V dropped 6 bases and J dropped 0 bases, with 8 bases sitting between them. This CDR3 region has 13 residues. Written as DNA, the CDR3 is TGTGCCAGCAGACCCCATACTAACTATGGCTACACCTTC. Protein: CASRPHTNYGYTF.

The rearrangement joins TRBV19 to TRBJ2-7, with TRBD1 identical over 8 bases. J gave up 2 bases and V 4 bases, and 7 bases lay outside the gene matches. Germline CDR1 LNHDA, CDR2 SQIVND (reference sequence). The CDR3 totals 15 residues. The CDR3 loop reads CASSKGQGPTYEQYF. The DNA for the CDR3 is TGTGCCAGTAGTAAAGGACAGGGCCCAACCTACGAGCAGTACTTC.

The chain has TRBV15 and TRBJ2-2, with 7 bases that match TRBD1. Germline CDR1 reads LNHNV; CDR2 reads YYDKDF (reference sequence). J lost 3 bases, V lost 2 bases, and 6 bases had no gene match. The length of the CDR3 is 16 residues. The CDR3 here is CATSRRPTGDTGELFF. The DNA of the CDR3 is TGTGCCACCAGCAGACGCCCAACAGGGGACACCGGGGAGCTGTTTTTT.

The chain uses TRBV18 and TRBJ1-4, with a tentative D call TRBD1 (6 bases). Germline V gene lookup returns CDR1 KGHSH and CDR2 LQKENI. V was shortened by 2 bases and J by 2 bases, with 12 bases between the two germline ends. The CDR3 length is 16 residues. The CDR3 here is CASSPETGLTNEKLFF. The CDR3 DNA sequence: TGTGCCAGCTCACCAGAAACAGGGTTGACTAATGAAAAACTGTTTTTT. Full variable domain (rest looked up from reference TRBV18 and TRBJ1-4): NAGVMQNPRHLVRRRGQEARLRCSPMKGHSHVYWYRQLPEEGLKFMVYLQKENIIDESGMPKERFSAEFPKEGPSILRIQQVVRGDSAAYFCASSPETGLTNEKLFFGSGTQLSVL.

The V call is TRBV9, the J call TRBJ2-3, with D uncertain. The CDR3 consists of 15 residues. Germline values: CDR1 SGDLS, CDR2 YYNGEE. The germline V and J ends were trimmed by 0 bases and 3 bases, with 11 bases remaining between them. CDR3 loop: CASSVGVLGTDTQYF. The CDR3 coding sequence is TGTGCCAGCAGCGTAGGTGTGCTAGGGACAGATACGCAGTATTTT.

The J gene is TRBJ1-2, the V gene TRBV19; TRBD1 aligns across 8 bases. This CDR3 is built from 14 residues. V was pared by 6 bases and J by 3 bases, with 6 bases of the junction left unmatched. CDR1 is LNHDA and CDR2 is SQIVND in the germline V gene (reference sequence). The CDR3 is CASRETGAYYGYTF. The CDR3 DNA sequence: TGTGCCAGTAGGGAGACAGGGGCGTACTATGGCTACACCTTC.

V and J are TRBV7-9 and TRBJ2-1; TRBD2 matches at 9 bases. V lost 5 bases to trimming and J lost 8 bases; unmatched junction nucleotides: 10. Germline-derived CDR1 and CDR2 are SEHNR and FQNEAQ (reference sequence). This CDR3 is 15 amino acids long. The CDR3 bases are TGTGCCAGCAGCGTTAGCGGGAGCAGTAAGGATGAGCAGTTCTTC. It yields the protein CASSVSGSSKDEQFF.

The J gene is TRBJ1-5, the V gene TRBV5-6; D ambiguous. V was pared by 4 bases and J by 6 bases, with 14 bases between. Germline assignment: CDR1 SGHDT and CDR2 YYEEEE. This CDR3 is built from 14 residues. The CDR3 coding sequence is TGTGCCAGCAGCCAAAGACAAGGCGCTCAGCCCCAGCATTTT. This codes for CASSQRQGAQPQHF. The complete variable domain, with remaining parts taken from reference TRBV5-6 and TRBJ1-5, reads DAGVTQSPTHLIKTRGQQVTLRCSPKSGHDTVSWYQQALGQGPQFIFQYYEEEERQRGNFPDRFSGHQFPNYSSELNVNALLLGDSALYLCASSQRQGAQPQHFGDGTRLSIL.

This chain uses TRBV6-6 with TRBJ2-1; TRBD2 agrees at 13 bases. Germline CDR1 reads MNHNY; CDR2 reads SVGAGI (reference sequence). The CDR3 is made up of 15 amino acids. Trimming cost V 6 bases and J 9 bases; bases outside gene matches: 8. CDR3 DNA sequence: TGTGCCAGCAGGCCCGGGACTAGCGGGACGGGTGAGCAGTTCTTC. Protein product: CASRPGTSGTGEQFF.

The chain has TRBV29-1 and TRBJ2-5; possibly TRBD2 for D (6 bases). This CDR3 spans 13 amino acids. CDR1 and CDR2 from the germline V gene are SQVTM and ANQGSEA. V was trimmed by 1 base and J by 4 bases, leaving 10 bases between them. CDR3 sequence: CSVEAGDGETQYF. In nucleotides, the CDR3 is TGCAGCGTTGAAGCGGGAGATGGAGAGACCCAGTACTTC.

The chain employs TRBV6-6 and TRBJ1-5; 9 bases fit TRBD1. Looked up from germline, CDR1 is MNHNY and CDR2 is SVGAGI (reference sequence). The CDR3 has 14 amino acids. After removal of 8 bases from V and 1 base from J, the junction contained 3 bases not matched to a gene. The CDR3 loop is CASWDRESNQPQHF. CDR3 DNA sequence: TGTGCCAGCTGGGACAGGGAAAGCAATCAGCCCCAGCATTTT.

The chain links TRBV19 to TRBJ2-2, with 8 nucleotides matching TRBD2. This CDR3 contains 16 residues. CDR1 is LNHDA, CDR2 SQIVND, per germline (reference sequence). The ends lost 10 bases at V and 7 bases at J; junction bases unmatched: 17. The chain's CDR3 is CATPVRSGSLGGELFF. The DNA for the CDR3 is TGTGCCACCCCGGTACGGAGCGGGAGCTTGGGCGGGGAGCTGTTTTTT.